This T cell receptor (beta chain) appears in the sequencing data of a study of blood T cells in healthy people across ages. Using a J-beta primer mix together with a sample-barcoded 5' primer, a second PCR was run for roughly 6 to 12 cycles. Every molecule of cDNA carried a tag from a template-switch adaptor with 12 random nucleotides. TCRdb passed the 5' RACE reads through MiXCR, listing each CDR3 protein once. The sample records about 1.1 million distinct CDR3 sequences, less than 45% being singletons. Germline CDR1 is LGHNA and CDR2 is YSLEER. This CDR3 comprises 18 residues. The clonotype was recovered from a man in his late teens or twenties in good health. Sequenced: blood. The chain combines TRBV4-3 with TRBJ2-1; D not resolved. The J call may be wrong; the DNA end is better matched by TRBJ2-7. DNA for the CDR3: TGCGCCAGCAGCCAAGTACGCGCGGTCAGGAGCTCCTACAATGAGCAGTACTTC. Its protein product is CASSQVRAVRSSYNEQYF.